These 19 T cell receptor beta chains came from one sample sequenced in a study of T-cell memory formation after mild COVID-19. TCRdb reprocessed the 5' RACE reads via MiXCR and lists one record per CDR3 protein. This repertoire shows some 40,000 distinct CDR3 sequences, 7.3% found once; its top ten account for less than 1.5%. Material: PBMCs or a T cell subset sorted from them (not recorded which). These receptors all come from a man aged 18 to 30 who had mild COVID-19 (a few samples of this study predate the infection). Cell type and time point are not known.

The chain links TRBV30 to TRBJ1-2, with D possibly being TRBD1 (5 bases). This CDR3 comprises 11 residues. V was cut by 1 base and J by 7 bases, with 7 bases left in between. The germline V gene encodes CDR1 GTSNPN and CDR2 SVGIG (reference sequence). CDR3 coding DNA: TGTGCCTGGAGTGAAGGGGTTGGCTACACCTTC. Amino acid sequence: CAWSEGVGYTF.

The genes are TRBV24-1 and TRBJ2-3; 10 bases are a match to TRBD2. J lost 2 bases, V lost 4 bases, and 11 bases had no gene match. The CDR3 contains 18 residues. The germline gives CDR1 KGHDR, CDR2 SFDVKD. The DNA of the CDR3 is TGTGCCACCAGTGACCCGGGGTCTAGCGGGGGATTCACAGATACGCAGTATTTT. Encoded protein: CATSDPGSSGGFTDTQYF.

The CDR3 is CASRRGTENPGYEQYF. The CDR3 DNA reads TGTGCCAGCCGCCGAGGGACAGAAAACCCGGGGTACGAGCAGTACTTC. V and J are TRBV19 and TRBJ2-7; 7 bases agree with TRBD1. CDR1 LNHDA and CDR2 SQIVND come from the germline V gene (reference sequence). The CDR3 extends over 16 amino acids. The V gene end was trimmed by 9 bases and the J gene end by 4 bases; junction bases not matched to a gene: 18.

V and J are TRBV4-3 and TRBJ2-4, with D tentatively TRBD1 (6 bases). V was shortened by 1 base and J by 8 bases, with 12 bases between the two germline ends. This CDR3 is built from 14 residues. The germline V gene has CDR1 LGHNA and CDR2 YSLEER. CDR3 nucleotides: TGCGCCAGCAGCCAAGCCGGACAGAGGGACATTCAGTACTTC. Amino acids: CASSQAGQRDIQYF.

This clonotype has at least ten counts. J is TRBJ1-1 and V is TRBV20-1; D not certain. CDR3 length: 12 residues. CDR1 DFQATT and CDR2 SNEGSKA come from the germline V gene (reference sequence). The ends were cut back, 6 bases at V and 1 base at J, with 9 bases in the middle. The CDR3 loop is CSAARGNTEAFF. In DNA, the CDR3 is TGCAGTGCGGCACGGGGGAACACTGAAGCTTTCTTT.

The CDR3 coding sequence is TGTGCCAGCAGCGTAGTTGGGGGACCGAGTCCCTACAATGAGCAGTTCTTC. Protein sequence: CASSVVGGPSPYNEQFF. The chain joins TRBV9 to TRBJ2-1; D assignment may be TRBD1 or TRBD2 (5 bases each). The CDR3 has 17 residues. V was pared by 0 bases and J by 2 bases, with 15 bases between. Germline V lookup: CDR1 SGDLS, CDR2 YYNGEE.

This clonotype came up once. This chain connects TRBV2 to TRBJ1-1; 7 bases align to TRBD1. Trimming took 6 bases from V and 5 from J; bases not matched to a gene: 3. The CDR3 has 12 amino acids. Looked up from germline, CDR1 is SNHLY and CDR2 is FYNNEI. CDR3 region: CASRSTGTEAFF. The CDR3 coding sequence is TGTGCCAGCAGGTCGACAGGGACTGAAGCTTTCTTT.

This clonotype was observed many times. The rearrangement joins TRBV4-3 to TRBJ2-2; no clear D. Germline CDR1 is LGHNA and CDR2 is YSLEER. This CDR3 region has 15 residues. Trimming took 0 bases from V and 10 from J, leaving 15 bases between them. CDR3 nucleotides: TGCGCCAGCAGCCAAGATCGAAGGGTTGTCGAGGAGCTGTTTTTT. It codes for CASSQDRRVVEELFF.

The table lists this clonotype with a few counts. The chain carries TRBV9 and TRBJ2-7; unclear D gene. This CDR3 is built from 13 residues. The germline gives CDR1 SGDLS, CDR2 YYNGEE. The V end lost 0 bases, the J end lost 5 bases, and 9 bases lay between the germline ends. The DNA for the CDR3 is TGTGCCAGCAGCGTAGGTCCCGGAAACGAGCAGTACGTC. This sequence encodes CASSVGPGNEQYV.

This clonotype is medium-sized. This chain links TRBV7-2 with TRBJ2-1; 10 bases agree with TRBD2. V shed 5 bases, J shed 0 bases, and the junction held 10 bases outside the gene matches. Germline CDR1 and CDR2: SGHTA and FQGNSA. The CDR3 loop spans 18 amino acids. Here the CDR3 reads CASSLAVAGGDSYNEQFF. Written as DNA, the CDR3 is TGTGCCAGCAGCCTCGCCGTAGCGGGGGGAGACTCCTACAATGAGCAGTTCTTC.

This clonotype was observed many times. V and J are TRBV7-2 and TRBJ2-3; tentative D call: TRBD1 (5 bases). Germline values: CDR1 SGHTA, CDR2 FQGNSA. There are 14 residues in the CDR3. Trimming pared 6 bases from V and 0 bases from J, leaving 10 bases between. The CDR3 protein is CASRTRESTDTQYF. CDR3 coding DNA: TGTGCCAGCAGGACCAGGGAAAGCACAGATACGCAGTATTTT.

This clonotype appeared a few times. V usage is TRBV14 and J usage is TRBJ2-2; D unresolved. V was trimmed by 0 bases and J by 7 bases, leaving 12 bases between them. The length of the CDR3 is 15 residues. The germline V gene has CDR1 SGHDN and CDR2 FVKESK. The CDR3 loop reads CASSQEYGRSGELFF. CDR3 nucleotides: TGTGCCAGCAGCCAAGAATATGGACGGAGCGGGGAGCTGTTTTTT.

V and J are TRBV6-5 and TRBJ1-2; D is undetermined. The CDR3 loop spans 16 amino acids. V lost 0 bases to trimming and J lost 2 bases, with 13 bases between them. Germline V lookup: CDR1 MNHEY, CDR2 SVGAGI. CDR3 loop: CASSYSRGTLNYGYTF. DNA of the CDR3: TGTGCCAGCAGTTACTCGCGGGGAACCTTAAACTATGGCTACACCTTC.

The rearrangement joins TRBV7-2 to TRBJ2-2; D is ambiguous. The length of the CDR3 is 14 residues. From germline, CDR1 is SGHTA and CDR2 FQGNSA. V shed 2 bases and J shed 7 bases, with 11 bases lying between them. The CDR3 sequence: CASSLFHTIGELFF. The CDR3 DNA follows: TGTGCCAGCAGCTTATTTCACACAATCGGGGAGCTGTTTTTT.

The chain employs TRBV9 and TRBJ2-5, with D possibly being TRBD1 (6 bases). V lost 0 bases, J lost 5 bases, and 14 bases lay in between. This CDR3 is 15 amino acids long. From germline, CDR1 is SGDLS and CDR2 YYNGEE. CDR3 region: CASSVDGTRRETQYF. CDR3 DNA sequence: TGTGCCAGCAGCGTAGATGGGACAAGGCGCGAGACCCAGTACTTC.

This clonotype has just a few counts. This chain joins TRBV3-1 and TRBJ1-1, with D unresolved. Trimming shortened V by 3 bases and J by 6 bases, and 14 bases separated the two germline ends. CDR3 length: 14 residues. Looked up from germline, CDR1 is LGHDT and CDR2 is YNNKEL (reference sequence). CDR3 DNA sequence: TGTGCCAGCAGCCAGGACCGGGGTAGGGCTGAAGCTTTCTTT. Its translation: CASSQDRGRAEAFF.

V is TRBV3-1 and J is TRBJ2-7; D not certain. Per the germline V gene, CDR1 is LGHDT and CDR2 is YNNKEL (reference sequence). CDR3 size: 14 residues. CDR3 in DNA: TGTGCCAGCAGCCCGCAGGTCCGCTCGCCCGAGCTGTTCGTC. Translated, it gives CASSPQVRSPELFV.

This clonotype was seen at least ten times. CDR3 bases: TGCAGTGCTACCCGCTTGTCAGGGGGCGAGCAGTACTTC. Amino acids: CSATRLSGGEQYF. V and J are TRBV20-1 and TRBJ2-7; 7 bases are a match to TRBD1. After removal of 4 bases from V and 6 bases from J, the junction contained 9 bases not matched to a gene. The CDR3 spans 13 residues. Germline lookup yields CDR1 DFQATT and CDR2 SNEGSKA (reference sequence).

The rearrangement links TRBV5-1 to TRBJ1-1; 7 nucleotides align to TRBD1. The V gene end was trimmed by 4 bases and the J gene end by 3 bases; junction bases not matched to a gene: 9. From germline, CDR1 is SGHRS and CDR2 YFSETQ. The CDR3 has 15 amino acids. CDR3 bases: TGCGCCAGCAGCGCAACAGGGGTTGGCGACACTGAAGCTTTCTTT. Protein product: CASSATGVGDTEAFF.